Following are 24 T cell receptor beta chains from one sample sequenced in a study of siplizumab effects on memory and regulatory T cells. TCRdb's table, derived via immunoSEQ multiplex PCR, lists solely in-frame clones and lacks some. The sample contains just under 85,000 clones, roughly 87% of which appear only once. The source material was Tregs sorted from blood. Receptors originate from a human donor in good health.

The CDR3 protein is CASSIWSNSPLHF. The DNA for the CDR3 is TGTGCCAGTAGTATTTGGTCAAATTCACCCCTCCACTTT. The gene calls are TRBV19 and TRBJ1-6; D not resolved. The CDR3 runs 13 residues. Trimming cost V 3 bases and J 7 bases, with 7 bases left between them. Germline CDR1 LNHDA, CDR2 SQIVND (reference sequence).

The chain couples TRBV19 to TRBJ1-6, with D unclear. The CDR3 is made up of 14 amino acids. From germline, CDR1 is LNHDA and CDR2 SQIVND (reference sequence). V gave up 4 bases and J gave up 9 bases, with 13 bases separating them. The CDR3 DNA sequence: TGTGCCAGTAGTAACCGGGAGGGAGGTTCACCCCTCCACTTT. This codes for CASSNREGGSPLHF.

This sequence joins TRBV7-2 and TRBJ2-4; D is uncertain. CDR3 length: 16 residues. Per the germline V gene, CDR1 is SGHTA and CDR2 is FQGNSA. The V end was cut by 2 bases, the J end by 0 bases, with 11 bases between. This chain's CDR3 is CASSLSTDLAKNIQYF. The DNA of the CDR3 is TGTGCCAGCAGCTTATCAACAGACCTAGCCAAAAACATTCAGTACTTC.

This chain uses TRBV5-1 with TRBJ2-2, with D perhaps matching TRBD1 (5 bases). Germline-derived CDR1 and CDR2 are SGHRS and YFSETQ. The V end lost 2 bases, the J end lost 5 bases, and 10 bases lay between the germline ends. This CDR3 comprises 14 residues. CDR3 coding DNA: TGCGCCAGCAGCTTTCAGGGATCGACCGGGGAGCTGTTTTTT. It translates to CASSFQGSTGELFF.

The gene calls are TRBV4-1 and TRBJ2-7; D is uncertain. The CDR3 has 13 residues. CDR1 is MGHRA, CDR2 YSYEKL, per germline. V dropped 3 bases and J dropped 1 base, with 7 bases sitting between them. The CDR3 DNA reads as TGCGCCAGCAGCCATGACGTATCCTACGAGCAGTACTTC. This encodes CASSHDVSYEQYF.

The J gene is TRBJ1-4, the V gene TRBV19; possible D gene TRBD1, 5 bases. V was shortened by 3 bases and J by 4 bases, with 18 bases between the two germline ends. The CDR3 spans 17 residues. Per the germline V gene, CDR1 is LNHDA and CDR2 is SQIVND (reference sequence). CDR3 sequence: CASSIGRGSGFNEKLFF. CDR3 coding DNA: TGTGCCAGTAGTATTGGGAGGGGCTCTGGATTTAATGAAAAACTGTTTTTT.

The chain recombines TRBV9 with TRBJ1-6; D gene unclear. Germline lookup yields CDR1 SGDLS and CDR2 YYNGEE. The CDR3 has 14 residues. V gave up 0 bases and J gave up 9 bases, with 10 bases separating them. Here the CDR3 DNA reads TGTGCCAGCAGCGTAGGCGGTATGGGTTCACCCCTCCACTTT. It yields the protein CASSVGGMGSPLHF.

This clone was seen a handful of times. The rearrangement links TRBV7-2 to TRBJ1-2; the match to TRBD1 covers 7 bases. Germline assignment: CDR1 SGHTA and CDR2 FQGNSA. CDR3 length: 15 amino acids. The V and J ends lost 3 bases and 9 bases, in that order; junction bases with no gene match: 13. The CDR3 coding sequence is TGTGCCAGCAGCTTGACCGGGACAGCGGGTTCAAGCTACACCTTC. Encoded protein: CASSLTGTAGSSYTF.

V usage is TRBV28 and J usage is TRBJ2-2, with 12 bases aligning to TRBD2. Germline V gene data show CDR1 as MDHEN and CDR2 as SYDVKM. The CDR3 is 18 amino acids. V lost 5 bases and J lost 7; bases outside the gene matches: 14. In nucleotides, the CDR3 is TGTGCCAGCAGTCCCACTTCCACTAGCGGGGGGCGAGGCGGGGAGCTGTTTTTT. Its translation is CASSPTSTSGGRGGELFF.

The chain has TRBV4-1 and TRBJ1-1, with no clear D. The CDR3 has 14 residues. The V end was cut by 1 base, the J end by 3 bases, with 9 bases between. Germline V gene data show CDR1 as MGHRA and CDR2 as YSYEKL. The CDR3 region has the DNA TGCGCCAGCAGCCAAGGTCGGAGTTACACTGAAGCTTTCTTT. Residues: CASSQGRSYTEAFF.

The V gene is TRBV30, the J gene TRBJ1-2, with 8 bases aligning to TRBD1. With V trimmed by 3 bases and J by 4 bases, 22 bases remained unmatched. Looked up from germline, CDR1 is GTSNPN and CDR2 is SVGIG (reference sequence). The CDR3 totals 19 residues. The CDR3 DNA reads TGTGCCTGGAGACGAAGGAGGCAGGGGGCACACGAGGTGGCCTATGGCTACACCTTC. This encodes CAWRRRRQGAHEVAYGYTF. The full variable domain, completed using reference TRBV30 and TRBJ1-2, is SQTIHQWPATLVQPVGSPLSLECTVEGTSNPNLYWYRQAAGRGLQLLFYSVGIGQISSEVPQNLSASRPQDRQFILSSKKLLLSDSGFYLCAWRRRRQGAHEVAYGYTFGSGTRLTVV.

The rearrangement links TRBV25-1 to TRBJ1-1, with D possibly matching TRBD1 (5 bases). Germline V gives CDR1 MGHDK, CDR2 SYGVNS. Deletions cut 4 bases from V and 6 bases from J, with 9 bases between. The CDR3 runs 12 residues. The CDR3 nucleotides are TGTGCCAGCAGTGGGACATATTCTGAAGCTTTCTTT. Its translation is CASSGTYSEAFF.

This clone was found a few times. The V and J genes are TRBV5-1 and TRBJ1-2; D might be TRBD1 (5 bases). V lost 5 bases and J lost 3, with 11 bases in between. Germline lookup yields CDR1 SGHRS and CDR2 YFSETQ. The CDR3 length is 13 residues. CDR3 region: CASSNQGDYGYTF. The CDR3 region has the DNA TGCGCCAGCAGTAATCAGGGTGACTATGGCTACACCTTC. Combining the CDR3 with reference TRBV5-1 and TRBJ1-2 gives the whole variable domain KAGVTQTPRYLIKTRGQQVTLSCSPISGHRSVSWYQQTPGQGLQFLFEYFSETQRNKGNFPGRFSGRQFSNSRSEMNVSTLELGDSALYLCASSNQGDYGYTFGSGTRLTVV.

The V and J genes are TRBV2 and TRBJ2-4, with 12 bases lining up with TRBD2. Trimming at V came to 6 bases and at J to 7 bases, leaving 13 bases not matched to a gene. The CDR3 has 17 amino acids. CDR1 and CDR2 from the germline V gene are SNHLY and FYNNEI. The CDR3 coding sequence is TGTGCCAGCAGCGGTGGGCTAGCGGGGGGGCCTAGGAACATTCAGTACTTC. Amino acid sequence: CASSGGLAGGPRNIQYF.

V is TRBV29-1 and J is TRBJ1-2, with a tentative D call TRBD1 (5 bases). The CDR3 runs 13 residues. Germline V CDR1 and CDR2: SQVTM, ANQGSEA. The V end was cut by 7 bases, the J end by 2 bases, with 14 bases between. This CDR3 reads CSDNTRVNYGYTF. The CDR3 DNA follows: TGCAGCGATAATACCAGGGTGAACTATGGCTACACCTTC. The full variable domain, rest sourced from reference TRBV29-1 and TRBJ1-2, is SAVISQKPSRDICQRGTSLTIQCQVDSQVTMMFWYRQQPGQSLTLIATANQGSEATYESGFVIDKFPISRPNLTFSTLTVSNMSPEDSSIYLCSDNTRVNYGYTFGSGTRLTVV.

J is TRBJ2-7 and V is TRBV11-3; D gene ambiguous. The germline V gene encodes CDR1 SGHNT and CDR2 YENEEA. Trimming left V 6 bases short and J 3 bases short, with 18 bases between. The CDR3 loop spans 15 amino acids. The CDR3 sequence: CASRALDTSIYEQYF. CDR3 in DNA: TGTGCCAGCAGGGCTTTAGACACAAGCATCTACGAGCAGTACTTC.

The rearrangement links TRBV7-8 to TRBJ2-2; D gene unclear. The CDR3 is 16 residues long. V gave up 5 bases and J gave up 5 bases, with 18 bases separating them. CDR1 and CDR2 from the germline V gene are SGHVS and FQNEAQ. The CDR3 spells CASSHLRSIETGELFF. CDR3 nucleotides: TGTGCCAGCAGCCATCTTCGATCGATAGAGACCGGGGAGCTGTTTTTT.

The chain combines TRBV10-2 with TRBJ2-7, with 9 bases aligning to TRBD1. Germline V CDR1 and CDR2: WSHSY, SAAADI. V shed 4 bases, J shed 2 bases, and the junction held 6 bases outside the gene matches. The CDR3 has 15 amino acids. This CDR3 is CASSGGTGSPYEQYF. The CDR3 DNA follows: TGCGCCAGCAGTGGTGGGACAGGGAGCCCCTACGAGCAGTACTTC.

The chain combines TRBV19 with TRBJ2-2; no firm D call. V was cut by 7 bases and J by 7 bases, with 13 bases left in between. The CDR3 is 13 amino acids. Germline CDR1 LNHDA, CDR2 SQIVND (reference sequence). The CDR3 protein is CASTPLLGGELFF. For the CDR3, the DNA is TGTGCCAGTACCCCACTTCTGGGCGGGGAGCTGTTTTTT.

This clone was seen only once. The chain couples TRBV5-5 to TRBJ1-1; no clear D gene. Germline V gives CDR1 SGHKS, CDR2 YYEKEE (reference sequence). This CDR3 has 16 amino acids. V lost 6 bases, J lost 1 base, and 19 bases lay in between. The CDR3 DNA reads TGTGCCAGCACCCCTTACCTTGGACGGACGAACACTGAAGCTTTCTTT. It codes for CASTPYLGRTNTEAFF. The full variable domain, its missing parts supplied by reference TRBV5-5 and TRBJ1-1, is DAGVTQSPTHLIKTRGQQVTLRCSPISGHKSVSWYQQVLGQGPQFIFQYYEKEERGRGNFPDRFSARQFPNYSSELNVNALLLGDSALYLCASTPYLGRTNTEAFFGQGTRLTVV.

The rearrangement joins TRBV5-1 to TRBJ1-1; D is undetermined. CDR1 and CDR2 (germline): SGHRS, YFSETQ. The CDR3 loop spans 11 amino acids. Trimming took off 5 bases at V and 7 bases at J, with 9 bases between the two ends. CDR3 sequence reads: CASRASGEAFF. For the CDR3, the DNA is TGCGCCAGCAGGGCCTCAGGTGAAGCTTTCTTT.

This chain joins TRBV5-1 and TRBJ2-7, with TRBD2 identical over 7 bases. The CDR3 contains 16 residues. Germline CDR1 is SGHRS and CDR2 is YFSETQ. After removal of 3 bases from V and 1 base from J, the junction contained 10 bases not matched to a gene. The CDR3, as DNA: TGCGCCAGCAGCTCCGGATCGGCTAGCGGATCCTACGAGCAGTACTTC. This translates into CASSSGSASGSYEQYF.

A single count supports this clone. V and J are TRBV10-3 and TRBJ2-5; 11 positions agree with TRBD2. The CDR3 has 15 residues. Germline loops: CDR1 ENHRY, CDR2 SYGVKD. V gave up 4 bases and J gave up 1 base; unmatched junction bases: 2. For the CDR3, the DNA is TGTGCCATCAGTGGTAGCGGGGGGGTCCAAGAGACCCAGTACTTC. This translates into CAISGSGGVQETQYF.

V and J are TRBV2 and TRBJ1-2; D possibly corresponds to TRBD1 (6 bases). Trimming left V 6 bases short and J 2 bases short, with 13 bases between. This CDR3 region has 14 residues. The germline V gene encodes CDR1 SNHLY and CDR2 FYNNEI. DNA for the CDR3: TGTGCCAGCAGGGGGGACATCCTGAACTATGGCTACACCTTC. Protein sequence: CASRGDILNYGYTF.